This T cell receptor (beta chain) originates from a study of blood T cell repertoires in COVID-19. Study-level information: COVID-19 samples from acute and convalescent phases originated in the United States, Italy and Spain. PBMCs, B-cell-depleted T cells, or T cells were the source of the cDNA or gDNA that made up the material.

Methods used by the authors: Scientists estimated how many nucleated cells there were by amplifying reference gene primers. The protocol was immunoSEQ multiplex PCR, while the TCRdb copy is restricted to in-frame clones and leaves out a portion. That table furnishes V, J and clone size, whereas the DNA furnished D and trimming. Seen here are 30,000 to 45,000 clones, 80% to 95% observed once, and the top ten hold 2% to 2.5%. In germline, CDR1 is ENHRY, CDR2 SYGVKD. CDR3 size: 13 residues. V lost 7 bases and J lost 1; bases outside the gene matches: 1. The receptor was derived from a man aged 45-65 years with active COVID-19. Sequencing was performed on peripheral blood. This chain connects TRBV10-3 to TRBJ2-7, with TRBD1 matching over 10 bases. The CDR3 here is CAIMGQGSYEQYF. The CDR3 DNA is TGTGCCATCATGGGACAGGGGTCCTACGAGCAGTACTTC.